The 32 T cell receptor beta chains in this list originate from one sample, sequenced in a study of shared clonotypes between healthy human individuals. Sequencing used immunoSEQ multiplex PCR; TCRdb keeps in-frame clones, though not all of them. Of more than 2,000,000 clones listed, more than 80% are singletons. Sequences were obtained from naive CD4+ T cells sorted from blood. The subset denotes: CD45RA+ positively selected. The receptors derive from a man between 18 and 29 years old in good health.

On this clone itself: The same CDR3 is also encoded by other DNA sequences in this sample. V gene TRBV30 combines with J gene TRBJ2-7; D is unresolved. Germline CDR1 is GTSNPN and CDR2 is SVGIG (reference sequence). CDR3 length equals 11 residues. Deletions cut 0 bases from V and 4 bases from J, with 4 bases between. Here the CDR3 DNA reads TGTGCCTGGAGTGTCCGGTACGAGCAGTACTTC. This codes for CAWSVRYEQYF.

The chain recombines TRBV5-1 with TRBJ2-7, with 10 positions matching TRBD2. With 4 bases clipped from V and 12 bases from J, the junction kept 10 bases outside the gene matches. Germline CDR1 is SGHRS and CDR2 is YFSETQ. The CDR3 sequence is 13 residues long. The CDR3 bases are TGCGCCAGCAGCGGGACGGGACTAGCGAGCCTGTACTTC. Translation: CASSGTGLASLYF.

J is TRBJ2-3 and V is TRBV7-3, with TRBD2 identical over 11 bases. Germline CDR1 reads SGHTA; CDR2 reads FQGTGA. CDR3 length equals 15 residues. The V segment lost 5 bases and the J segment 4 bases; nucleotides outside the gene matches: 5. The CDR3 protein is CASSRSGGAADTQYF. The CDR3 DNA reads TGTGCCAGCAGCCGTAGCGGGGGGGCGGCAGATACGCAGTATTTT. The whole variable domain, remainder taken from reference TRBV7-3 and TRBJ2-3, is GAGVSQTPSNKVTEKGKYVELRCDPISGHTALYWYRQSLGQGPEFLIYFQGTGAADDSGLPNDRFFAVRPEGSVSTLKIQRTERGDSAVYLCASSRSGGAADTQYFGPGTRLTVL.

V usage is TRBV7-2 and J usage is TRBJ1-2, with D maybe TRBD1 (5 bases). CDR3 size: 15 residues. The germline V gene encodes CDR1 SGHTA and CDR2 FQGNSA. The V end lost 5 bases, the J end lost 6 bases, and 19 bases lay between the germline ends. CDR3 in DNA: TGTGCCAGCAGCCCACCTAACGAGGGGAGGAATGGCTACACCTTC. Residues: CASSPPNEGRNGYTF. Full variable domain (missing parts from reference TRBV7-2 and TRBJ1-2): GAGVSQSPSNKVTEKGKDVELRCDPISGHTALYWYRQSLGQGLEFLIYFQGNSAPDKSGLPSDRFSAERTGGSVSTLTIQRTQQEDSAVYLCASSPPNEGRNGYTFGSGTRLTVV.

The V and J genes are TRBV5-1 and TRBJ2-7; D is undetermined. The CDR3 contains 13 residues. Trimming removed 0 bases at V and 3 bases at J, with 7 bases between. CDR1 is SGHRS, CDR2 YFSETQ, per germline. DNA for the CDR3: TGCGCCAGCAGCTTGGGAACTCTCTACGAGCAGTACTTC. It translates to CASSLGTLYEQYF.

The chain combines TRBV6-6 with TRBJ2-1; D not resolved. The germline V gene encodes CDR1 MNHNY and CDR2 SVGAGI (reference sequence). This CDR3 has 12 residues. Trimming removed 3 bases from V and 8 bases from J, with 8 bases in between. For the CDR3, the DNA is TGTGCCAGCAGTTATTCCGAATATGAGCAGTTCTTC. It yields the protein CASSYSEYEQFF.

The rearrangement links TRBV9 to TRBJ2-3; D ambiguous. The germline V and J ends were trimmed by 3 bases and 0 bases, with 11 bases remaining between them. From germline, CDR1 is SGDLS and CDR2 YYNGEE. The CDR3 contains 15 residues. This CDR3 reads CASSGTASSTDTQYF. As DNA, the CDR3 is TGTGCCAGCAGCGGCACAGCCTCTAGCACAGATACGCAGTATTTT.

As to this clone: Other DNA variants within this sample encode the same CDR3. The genes are TRBV10-3 and TRBJ2-5; D perhaps matches TRBD1 (5 bases). From germline, CDR1 is ENHRY and CDR2 SYGVKD. The CDR3 loop spans 12 amino acids. Trimming cost V 0 bases and J 8 bases, with 7 bases left between them. The DNA of the CDR3 is TGTGCCATCAGTGAGTCTCAGGGAACCCAGTACTTC. It encodes CAISESQGTQYF.

This clone was counted a single time. The V and J genes are TRBV5-1 and TRBJ2-5, with TRBD1 matching 7 bases. The CDR3 covers 13 residues. In germline, CDR1 is SGHRS, CDR2 YFSETQ. Trimming removed 6 bases from V and 5 bases from J; junction bases left unmatched: 7. CDR3 sequence: CASTRWGQETQYF. The CDR3 region has the DNA TGCGCCAGCACCCGGTGGGGACAGGAGACCCAGTACTTC.

This clone turned up a few times. The CDR3 DNA is TGTGCCAGCAGTGAGCAATCGGGTTATAATTCACCCCTCCACTTT. Its translation is CASSEQSGYNSPLHF. The chain uses TRBV6-1 and TRBJ1-6; D gene uncertain. The ends were cut back, 3 bases at V and 4 bases at J, with 10 bases in the middle. The CDR3 has 15 residues. The germline V gene encodes CDR1 MNHNS and CDR2 SASEGT.

The genes are TRBV6-6 and TRBJ2-7; 8 nucleotides align to TRBD1. Germline V lookup: CDR1 MNHNY, CDR2 SVGAGI (reference sequence). This CDR3 is built from 16 residues. V shed 4 bases, J shed 0 bases, and the junction held 8 bases outside the gene matches. CDR3 amino acids: CASSFPAGQGSYEQYF. Written as DNA, the CDR3 is TGTGCCAGCAGTTTCCCGGCCGGACAGGGCTCCTACGAGCAGTACTTC.

The V gene is TRBV9, the J gene TRBJ2-5, with D uncertain. Trimming left V 3 bases short and J 4 bases short, with 7 bases between. Germline assignment: CDR1 SGDLS and CDR2 YYNGEE. This CDR3 is 12 amino acids long. This chain's CDR3 is CASSAPGETQYF. The CDR3 nucleotides read TGTGCCAGCAGCGCCCCCGGAGAGACCCAGTACTTC.

V usage is TRBV9 and J usage is TRBJ2-2; no clear D. Trimming shortened V by 4 bases and J by 0 bases, and 16 bases separated the two germline ends. This CDR3 has 17 residues. Germline values: CDR1 SGDLS, CDR2 YYNGEE. The CDR3 sequence is CASSPLGRTSNTGELFF. Here the CDR3 DNA reads TGTGCCAGCAGCCCACTGGGTCGGACCTCGAACACCGGGGAGCTGTTTTTT.

A word on this clone: The same CDR3 also results from other DNA sequences found in this sample. The chain couples TRBV19 to TRBJ1-5, with D possibly being TRBD1 (6 bases). The CDR3 length is 14 residues. V shed 4 bases and J shed 1 base, with 8 bases lying between them. The V gene's germline CDR1 is LNHDA and CDR2 SQIVND (reference sequence). The CDR3 nucleotides are TGTGCCAGTAGTACACAGGGCAGCAATCAGCCCCAGCATTTT. This gives the protein CASSTQGSNQPQHF.

Details on this clone: Other DNA sequences within the sample encode an identical CDR3. This chain connects TRBV5-5 to TRBJ2-7, with 7 positions matching TRBD1. In germline, CDR1 is SGHKS, CDR2 YYEKEE (reference sequence). The CDR3 runs to 14 residues. The trim removed 1 base at V and 4 bases at J, leaving 5 bases unmatched. The CDR3 loop reads CASSLQAGGYEQYF. The CDR3 DNA is TGTGCCAGCAGCTTGCAGGCAGGGGGATACGAGCAGTACTTC. Drawing the rest from reference TRBV5-5 and TRBJ2-7, the complete variable domain is DAGVTQSPTHLIKTRGQQVTLRCSPISGHKSVSWYQQVLGQGPQFIFQYYEKEERGRGNFPDRFSARQFPNYSSELNVNALLLGDSALYLCASSLQAGGYEQYFGPGTRLTVT.

The chain recombines TRBV5-1 with TRBJ2-7; TRBD1 aligns across 7 bases. This CDR3 has 15 amino acids. CDR1 is SGHRS and CDR2 is YFSETQ in the germline V gene. With 4 bases clipped from V and 5 bases from J, the junction kept 12 bases outside the gene matches. The CDR3 spells CASSPSGQPLHEQYF. CDR3 bases: TGCGCCAGCAGCCCATCGGGACAGCCTCTCCACGAGCAGTACTTC.

This sequence joins TRBV7-2 and TRBJ2-3; 9 bases map to TRBD2. The CDR3 covers 15 residues. The germline CDR1 and CDR2 sequences are SGHTA and FQGNSA. Trimming cost V 6 bases and J 5 bases; bases outside gene matches: 9. The CDR3 sequence is CASSIAGAGGDTQYF. In DNA, the CDR3 is TGTGCCAGCAGTATAGCGGGAGCCGGGGGAGATACGCAGTATTTT.

The rearrangement links TRBV5-1 to TRBJ2-1, with D unresolved. The CDR3 is made up of 13 amino acids. Germline loops: CDR1 SGHRS, CDR2 YFSETQ. V was clipped by 4 bases and J by 5 bases, with 10 bases between them. CDR3: CASSPIQDNEQFF. In DNA form, the CDR3 reads TGCGCCAGCAGCCCTATACAAGACAATGAGCAGTTCTTC. Complete variable domain (other parts from reference TRBV5-1 and TRBJ2-1): KAGVTQTPRYLIKTRGQQVTLSCSPISGHRSVSWYQQTPGQGLQFLFEYFSETQRNKGNFPGRFSGRQFSNSRSEMNVSTLELGDSALYLCASSPIQDNEQFFGPGTRLTVL.

The chain carries TRBV5-1 and TRBJ2-2; D perhaps matches TRBD2 (6 bases). Trimming left V 0 bases short and J 7 bases short, with 10 bases between. Germline V gives CDR1 SGHRS, CDR2 YFSETQ. The CDR3 is 14 residues long. In DNA, the CDR3 is TGCGCCAGCAGCTTGGGTGCCGGGAGCGGGGAGCTGTTTTTT. Translating gives CASSLGAGSGELFF.

The CDR3 loop reads CASSLAGRLQETQYF. The CDR3 coding sequence is TGTGCCAGCAGCTTAGCGGGGCGCCTCCAAGAGACCCAGTACTTC. The chain uses TRBV7-2 and TRBJ2-5; a possible D gene is TRBD1 (5 bases). The CDR3 has 15 residues. Per the germline V gene, CDR1 is SGHTA and CDR2 is FQGNSA. Trimming shortened V by 0 bases and J by 1 base, and 9 bases separated the two germline ends.

The rearrangement links TRBV11-2 to TRBJ2-2; no definite D call. The CDR3 loop spans 15 amino acids. CDR1 SGHAT and CDR2 FQNNGV come from the germline V gene. The V gene lost 2 bases and the J gene lost 3 bases, with 10 bases spanning the gap. The DNA for the CDR3 is TGTGCCAGCAGCTTATCGGGCTCTCACACCGGGGAGCTGTTTTTT. This gives the protein CASSLSGSHTGELFF.

This sequence joins TRBV6-5 and TRBJ1-1; D not certain. Per the germline V gene, CDR1 is MNHEY and CDR2 is SVGAGI. V was trimmed by 6 bases and J by 4 bases, leaving 12 bases between them. The CDR3 contains 13 residues. The CDR3 nucleotides are TGTGCCAGCAGAATTAAGGGAGGCACTGAAGCTTTCTTT. It specifies CASRIKGGTEAFF.

V is TRBV5-6 and J is TRBJ1-2; possibly TRBD1 for D (6 bases). The germline V and J ends were trimmed by 4 bases and 4 bases, with 14 bases remaining between them. Per germline, CDR1 SGHDT and CDR2 YYEEEE. This CDR3 spans 14 amino acids. CDR3 nucleotides: TGTGCCAGCAGCCTAGGGAGGGGGTTCTATGGCTACACCTTC. Its translation: CASSLGRGFYGYTF.

The chain carries TRBV28 and TRBJ2-2; 8 bases are a match to TRBD2. Germline lookup yields CDR1 MDHEN and CDR2 SYDVKM. V was pared by 2 bases and J by 5 bases, with 7 bases of the junction left unmatched. The CDR3 has 16 amino acids. CDR3 coding DNA: TGTGCCAGCAGTTTAGGCGGGGGGCGCGGGACCGGGGAGCTGTTTTTT. Residues: CASSLGGGRGTGELFF.

This clone was picked up one time. At one of its ends the junction is not consistent with the germline gene, which may arise from a read error. The chain employs TRBV7-7 and TRBJ2-5; 12 nucleotides match TRBD2. CDR3 length: 14 residues. Germline V gene data show CDR1 as SSHAT and CDR2 as FNYEAQ (reference sequence). The CDR3 DNA is TGTGCTAGCAGCTTGACTAGCGGGGGTTTGCCCCAGTACTTC. Its translation: CASSLTSGGLPQYF.

The chain employs TRBV6-6 and TRBJ1-5; TRBD1 is a possible D gene (6 bases). CDR3 length: 16 residues. CDR1 and CDR2 (germline): MNHNY, SVGAGI (reference sequence). V lost 6 bases, J lost 4 bases, and 19 bases lay in between. The CDR3 protein is CASSSGVMTLNQPQHF. CDR3 DNA sequence: TGTGCCAGCAGCTCAGGGGTAATGACACTAAATCAGCCCCAGCATTTT.

The chain couples TRBV7-9 to TRBJ2-1, with unresolved D. The germline V and J ends were trimmed by 2 bases and 7 bases, with 3 bases remaining between them. The CDR3 spans 11 residues. Germline CDR1 SEHNR, CDR2 FQNEAQ (reference sequence). The CDR3 reads CASSLQNEQFF. CDR3 sequence (DNA): TGTGCCAGCAGCTTACAGAATGAGCAGTTCTTC.

DNA of the CDR3: TGTGCCAGCAGCCGCACTCGACAGGGAGGCTACGAGCAGTACTTC. Translating gives CASSRTRQGGYEQYF. The J gene is TRBJ2-7, the V gene TRBV5-4; TRBD1 is a possible D gene (7 bases). This CDR3 is built from 15 residues. Germline CDR1 SGHNT, CDR2 YYREEE (reference sequence). Trimming took off 4 bases at V and 3 bases at J, with 17 bases between the two ends.

The chain couples TRBV2 to TRBJ2-7; 10 nucleotides align to TRBD2. The germline CDR1 and CDR2 sequences are SNHLY and FYNNEI. The V and J ends lost 6 bases and 0 bases, in that order; junction bases with no gene match: 2. CDR3 length: 14 residues. The CDR3 loop reads CASSLAGDSYEQYF. CDR3 nucleotide sequence: TGTGCCAGCAGCCTAGCGGGGGACTCCTACGAGCAGTACTTC. Full variable domain (remainder filled in from reference TRBV2 and TRBJ2-7): EPEVTQTPSHQVTQMGQEVILRCVPISNHLYFYWYRQILGQKVEFLVSFYNNEISEKSEIFDDQFSVERPDGSNFTLKIRSTKLEDSAMYFCASSLAGDSYEQYFGPGTRLTVT.

This clone was found a few times. This chain joins TRBV5-6 and TRBJ1-5; perhaps TRBD1 as D (5 bases). V lost 4 bases to trimming and J lost 1 base, with 18 bases between them. Germline CDR1 is SGHDT and CDR2 is YYEEEE. CDR3 length: 17 residues. In DNA form, the CDR3 reads TGTGCCAGCAGCCTTAGGACACTAACTGGAAGCAATCAGCCCCAGCATTTT. This codes for CASSLRTLTGSNQPQHF. Full variable domain (outside the CDR3, taken from reference TRBV5-6 and TRBJ1-5): DAGVTQSPTHLIKTRGQQVTLRCSPKSGHDTVSWYQQALGQGPQFIFQYYEEEERQRGNFPDRFSGHQFPNYSSELNVNALLLGDSALYLCASSLRTLTGSNQPQHFGDGTRLSIL.

The chain uses TRBV23-1 and TRBJ2-2; 11 positions agree with TRBD1. TRBV23-1 is identified as an open reading frame with a role that is uncertain. This CDR3 region has 17 residues. J was trimmed by 6 bases and V by 3 bases; bases with no gene match: 9. For the CDR3, the DNA is TGCGCCAGCAGTCATCACTGGACAGGGGGCTTCTCCGGGGAGCTGTTTTTT. This encodes CASSHHWTGGFSGELFF.

In this sample, this clone turned up once. The chain couples TRBV30 to TRBJ2-7, with D tentatively TRBD1 (5 bases). The V end lost 3 bases, the J end lost 5 bases, and 14 bases lay between the germline ends. CDR3 size: 13 residues. Per germline, CDR1 GTSNPN and CDR2 SVGIG (reference sequence). DNA for the CDR3: TGTGCCTGGAGCCGAAGGGGTTTGAACGAGCAGTACTTC. It is translated as CAWSRRGLNEQYF. The complete variable domain, with remaining parts taken from reference TRBV30 and TRBJ2-7, reads SQTIHQWPATLVQPVGSPLSLECTVEGTSNPNLYWYRQAAGRGLQLLFYSVGIGQISSEVPQNLSASRPQDRQFILSSKKLLLSDSGFYLCAWSRRGLNEQYFGPGTRLTVT.